Listed here is a single T cell receptor beta chain. Antigen specificity is unknown. Trimming shortened V by 7 bases and J by 5 bases, and 17 bases separated the two germline ends. CDR1 and CDR2 (germline): SQVTM, ANQGSEA. The CDR3 is 13 residues long. The data derive from a study of T cells in Graves' hyperthyroidism and ophthalmopathy. Study-wide results and caveats: Most clonotypes expanded in thyroid above 0.001 were likewise present in blood.

Researchers amplified the TCR beta CDR3 regions from RNA transcripts. An initial round of RT-PCR targeting the TCR CDR3 relied on the HTBI primer set. TCRdb used MiXCR to reprocess the multiplex PCR reads, holding one entry per CDR3 protein. The data show hundreds of thousands of distinct CDR3 sequences, roughly a sixth seen once. The rearrangement links TRBV29-1 to TRBJ1-2, with a possible D match to TRBD1 (6 bases). Sequenced: blood. This TCR came from a woman aged 45-65 years with Graves' hyperthyroidism that later progressed to Graves' ophthalmopathy. In DNA form, the CDR3 reads TGCAGCGGCCTGCGGGGGCCTGAGTATGGCTACACCTTC. Amino acid sequence: CSGLRGPEYGYTF.